This entry lists 10 T cell receptor beta chains sequenced from one sample in a study of OX40 agonist ivuxolimab in advanced cancers. Some clones are missing from TCRdb's copy, which holds only in-frame ones; the method was immunoSEQ multiplex PCR. Among 40,000 to 55,000 clones, about 90% were seen once, and the ten largest hold about 15%. The source was CD4+ or CD8+ T cells sorted from blood, collected in a trial of the OX40 agonist ivuxolimab. The receptors were gathered from an adult with an advanced solid tumor such as melanoma, head and neck, liver or kidney cancer.

This clone was detected a few times. V and J are TRBV7-2 and TRBJ2-4, with 9 bases that match TRBD1. The CDR3 length is 15 residues. Germline V lookup: CDR1 SGHTA, CDR2 FQGNSA. V dropped 5 bases and J dropped 8; count of bases not matched to a gene: 10. The CDR3 is CASSIGQGIADIQYF. In nucleotides, the CDR3 is TGTGCCAGCAGCATTGGACAGGGGATTGCGGACATTCAGTACTTC.

The chain is built from TRBV6-5 and TRBJ2-3, with D tentatively TRBD2 (5 bases). V lost 5 bases and J 2 bases, leaving 8 bases between the germline ends. This CDR3 is built from 13 residues. Germline CDR1 MNHEY, CDR2 SVGAGI. DNA for the CDR3: TGTGCCAGCAGTGGAGGAAACACAGATACGCAGTATTTT. Protein product: CASSGGNTDTQYF.

The chain recombines TRBV19 with TRBJ2-1; possible D gene TRBD2, 6 bases. This CDR3 is built from 14 residues. Germline V CDR1 and CDR2: LNHDA, SQIVND (reference sequence). V was pared by 3 bases and J by 2 bases, with 8 bases between. The CDR3 nucleotides are TGTGCCAGTAGTATTAGCGGACCCTACAATGAGCAGTTCTTC. Its translation: CASSISGPYNEQFF. The complete variable domain, with remaining parts taken from reference TRBV19 and TRBJ2-1, reads DGGITQSPKYLFRKEGQNVTLSCEQNLNHDAMYWYRQDPGQGLRLIYYSQIVNDFQKGDIAEGYSVSREKKESFPLTVTSAQKNPTAFYLCASSISGPYNEQFFGPGTRLTVL.

V usage is TRBV27 and J usage is TRBJ1-4; D might be TRBD1 (5 bases). The CDR3 length is 15 residues. The V end was cut by 5 bases, the J end by 11 bases, with 21 bases between. Germline V gene lookup returns CDR1 MNHEY and CDR2 SMNVEV (reference sequence). The CDR3 coding sequence is TGTGCCAGCAGTCCGGGGACGGAGGTGTTGGGGAAACTGTTTTTT. As protein: CASSPGTEVLGKLFF.

The chain recombines TRBV28 with TRBJ2-7; no clear D gene. Germline loops: CDR1 MDHEN, CDR2 SYDVKM. V lost 5 bases and J lost 2, with 16 bases in between. This CDR3 is built from 15 residues. The CDR3 region has the DNA TGTGCCAGCAGTCTCCTTCGCCAGGCCCCCTACGAGCAGTACTTC. As protein: CASSLLRQAPYEQYF.

CDR3 in amino acids: CASSIANEQFF. CDR3 nucleotides: TGTGCCAGTAGTATAGCAAATGAGCAGTTCTTC. The chain joins TRBV19 to TRBJ2-1; no firm D call. Trimming cost V 1 base and J 7 bases, with 2 bases left between them. This CDR3 comprises 11 residues. Germline V gene lookup returns CDR1 LNHDA and CDR2 SQIVND (reference sequence).

The V gene is TRBV6-6, the J gene TRBJ1-5, with D tentatively TRBD1 (6 bases). V lost 0 bases to trimming and J lost 3 bases, with 9 bases between them. This CDR3 has 15 amino acids. The germline CDR1 and CDR2 sequences are MNHNY and SVGAGI (reference sequence). Here the CDR3 DNA reads TGTGCCAGCAGTTACTCGGGGGACAACAATCAGCCCCAGCATTTT. As protein: CASSYSGDNNQPQHF.

In this sample, this clone turned up a few times. The CDR3 DNA sequence: TGCGCCAGCAGCGAGGGAAGCACTGAAGCTTTCTTT. As protein: CASSEGSTEAFF. The chain employs TRBV4-1 and TRBJ1-1; D is uncertain. Trimming removed 5 bases at V and 4 bases at J, with 8 bases between. From germline, CDR1 is MGHRA and CDR2 YSYEKL. The CDR3 is 12 residues long.

The chain uses TRBV28 and TRBJ1-4, with TRBD1 identical over 7 bases. Germline assignment: CDR1 MDHEN and CDR2 SYDVKM. Losses at the gene ends were 1 base for V and 2 bases for J; bases not matched to a gene: 7. This CDR3 contains 17 residues. CDR3 bases: TGTGCCAGCAGTTTATCGGGGGCAGGGGGTACTAATGAAAAACTGTTTTTT. Its translation is CASSLSGAGGTNEKLFF.

This clone is medium-sized. V and J are TRBV6-1 and TRBJ2-3, with D possibly matching TRBD2 (5 bases). The CDR3 runs to 14 residues. Trimming took off 4 bases at V and 6 bases at J, with 14 bases between the two ends. Germline CDR1 is MNHNS and CDR2 is SASEGT. CDR3 in amino acids: CASSGGQDTDTQYF. The CDR3 coding sequence is TGTGCCAGCAGTGGAGGGCAGGATACGGATACGCAGTATTTT.